The following is a T cell receptor (beta chain) sequence with its context. A much larger clone lies a single base off, so this may be a read error. Preparation of the TCRbeta library used unique molecular identifiers. TCRdb re-derived calls from the PCR reads in MiXCR, one entry per CDR3 protein. The top ten hold 7.5% of the sample, which has about 300,000 distinct CDR3 sequences, around a tenth seen once. This record comes from a study of T-cell reconstitution after alpha-beta-depleted transplantation in children. Germline V CDR1 and CDR2: SGHRS, YFSETQ. CDR3 length equals 16 residues. The chain recombines TRBV5-1 with TRBJ2-7; D is undetermined. The TCR comes from a boy under two years old with acute myeloid leukemia, due to receive a stem cell transplant. The source material was PBMCs, sampled before TCRalphabeta/CD19-depleted stem cell transplant. CDR3 region: CASSFSPRGSSCEQYF. The CDR3 DNA reads TGCGCCAGCAGCTTTAGTCCCCGTGGGTCGTCCTGCGAGCAGTACTTC. The full variable domain, with the rest looked up from reference TRBV5-1 and TRBJ2-7, is KAGVTQTPRYLIKTRGQQVTLSCSPISGHRSVSWYQQTPGQGLQFLFEYFSETQRNKGNFPGRFSGRQFSNSRSEMNVSTLELGDSALYLCASSFSPRGSSCEQYFGPGTRLTVT.